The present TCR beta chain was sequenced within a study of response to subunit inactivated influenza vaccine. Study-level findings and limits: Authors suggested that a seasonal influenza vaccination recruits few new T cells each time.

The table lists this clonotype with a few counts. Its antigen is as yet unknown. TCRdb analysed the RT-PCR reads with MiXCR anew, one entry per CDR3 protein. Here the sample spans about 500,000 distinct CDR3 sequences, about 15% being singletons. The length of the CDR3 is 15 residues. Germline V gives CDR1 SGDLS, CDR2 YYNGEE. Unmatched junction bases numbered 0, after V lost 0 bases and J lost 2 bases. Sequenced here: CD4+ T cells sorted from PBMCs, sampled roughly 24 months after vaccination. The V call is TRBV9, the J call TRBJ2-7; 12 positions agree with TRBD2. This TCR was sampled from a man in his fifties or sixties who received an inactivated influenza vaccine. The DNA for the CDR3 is TGTGCCAGCAGCGTAGCTAGCGGGAGGGCCTACGAGCAGTACTTC. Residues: CASSVASGRAYEQYF.